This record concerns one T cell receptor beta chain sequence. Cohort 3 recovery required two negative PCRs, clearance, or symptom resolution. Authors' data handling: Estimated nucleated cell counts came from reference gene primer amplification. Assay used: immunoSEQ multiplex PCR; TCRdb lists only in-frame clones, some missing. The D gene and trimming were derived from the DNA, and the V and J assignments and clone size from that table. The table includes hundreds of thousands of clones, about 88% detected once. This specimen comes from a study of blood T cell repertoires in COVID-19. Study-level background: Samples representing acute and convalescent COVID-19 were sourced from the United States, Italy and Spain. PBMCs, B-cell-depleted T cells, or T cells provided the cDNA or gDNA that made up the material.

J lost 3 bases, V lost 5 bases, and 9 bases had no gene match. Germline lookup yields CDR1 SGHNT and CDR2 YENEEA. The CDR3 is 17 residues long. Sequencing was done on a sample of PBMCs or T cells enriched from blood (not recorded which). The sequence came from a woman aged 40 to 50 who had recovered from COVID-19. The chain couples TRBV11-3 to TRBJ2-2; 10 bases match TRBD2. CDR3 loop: CASSRPLAGGDTGELFF. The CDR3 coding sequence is TGTGCCAGCAGCAGGCCCTTAGCGGGAGGAGACACCGGGGAGCTGTTTTTT.